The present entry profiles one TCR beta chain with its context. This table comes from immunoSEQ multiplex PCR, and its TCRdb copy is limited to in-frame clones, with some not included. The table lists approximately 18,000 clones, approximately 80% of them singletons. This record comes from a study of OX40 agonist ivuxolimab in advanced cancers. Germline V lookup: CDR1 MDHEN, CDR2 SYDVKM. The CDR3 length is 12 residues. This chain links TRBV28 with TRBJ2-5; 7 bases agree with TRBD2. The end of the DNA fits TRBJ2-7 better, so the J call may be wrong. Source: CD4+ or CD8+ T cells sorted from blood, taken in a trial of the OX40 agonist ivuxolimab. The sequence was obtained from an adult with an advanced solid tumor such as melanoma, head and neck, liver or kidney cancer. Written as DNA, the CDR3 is TGTGCCAGCAGCCCCGGGGGGTACGAGCAGTACTTC. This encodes CASSPGGYEQYF.